The next 30 T cell receptor beta chains were all read from a single sample in a study of T cells in Graves' hyperthyroidism and ophthalmopathy. Amplified regions were TCR beta CDR3 sequences from RNA transcripts. With the HTBI primer set, the TCR CDR3 went through a first round of RT-PCR. One entry per CDR3 protein results from TCRdb running MiXCR on the multiplex PCR reads. This sample has hundreds of thousands of distinct CDR3 sequences; 15% to 20% occur once, and the top ten carry around 30%. The sequencing sample was made of blood. The receptors were gathered from a woman in her late teens or twenties with Graves' ophthalmopathy.

The chain is built from TRBV18 and TRBJ1-2; 7 nucleotides align to TRBD1. CDR3 length: 14 residues. After removal of 3 bases from V and 2 bases from J, the junction contained 3 bases not matched to a gene. Germline CDR1 and CDR2: KGHSH and LQKENI. The CDR3: CASSPQDRNYGYTF. CDR3 nucleotide sequence: TGTGCCAGCTCACCTCAGGACAGGAACTATGGCTACACCTTC.

This clonotype was counted a few times. The V and J genes are TRBV4-3 and TRBJ1-5, with D unresolved. The V gene lost 4 bases and the J gene lost 5 bases, with 9 bases spanning the gap. In germline, CDR1 is LGHNA, CDR2 YSLEER. This CDR3 has 13 residues. CDR3 DNA: TGCGCCAGCAGCCTCGCTCTCCATCAGCCCCAGCATTTT. Translating gives CASSLALHQPQHF.

Only a few counts were recorded for this clonotype. This rearrangement joins TRBV9 to TRBJ1-3; maybe TRBD1 (5 bases). The CDR3 extends over 15 amino acids. V lost 3 bases, J lost 0 bases, and 10 bases lay in between. Germline V gives CDR1 SGDLS, CDR2 YYNGEE. The CDR3 protein is CASSERTGSGNTIYF. The DNA for the CDR3 is TGTGCCAGCAGCGAAAGAACAGGCTCTGGAAACACCATATATTTT.

This clonotype was picked up many times. CDR3 DNA: TGCAGTGCTAGAGATTGGACTAGCGGGAGGGATGAGCAGTTCTTC. Its protein is CSARDWTSGRDEQFF. The chain employs TRBV20-1 and TRBJ2-1, with 15 positions matching TRBD2. V gave up 0 bases and J gave up 8 bases; unmatched junction bases: 2. In germline, CDR1 is DFQATT, CDR2 SNEGSKA (reference sequence). The CDR3 extends over 15 amino acids.

The sample holds many counts of this clonotype. This rearrangement joins TRBV29-1 to TRBJ2-1; TRBD2 matches 13 bases. V shed 6 bases and J 7 bases; nucleotides not matched to a gene: 6. Germline lookup yields CDR1 SQVTM and CDR2 ANQGSEA. The CDR3 totals 14 residues. Written as DNA, the CDR3 is TGCAGCGTGTCCGGGACTAGCGGGAAGAATGAGCAGTTCTTC. Its translation: CSVSGTSGKNEQFF.

This clonotype was counted at least ten times. The chain combines TRBV7-2 with TRBJ2-5, with 12 bases that match TRBD2. Germline CDR1 and CDR2: SGHTA and FQGNSA. Trimming at V came to 2 bases and at J to 5 bases, leaving 12 bases not matched to a gene. The CDR3 spans 18 residues. The CDR3 sequence is CASSLTTSGSNFRETQYF. CDR3 nucleotide sequence: TGTGCCAGCAGCTTAACGACTAGCGGGAGTAATTTTAGGGAGACCCAGTACTTC.

The V call is TRBV4-3, the J call TRBJ2-2; D unresolved. Trimming removed 0 bases at V and 0 bases at J, with 11 bases between. The germline CDR1 and CDR2 sequences are LGHNA and YSLEER. CDR3 length: 17 amino acids. The CDR3 bases are TGCGCCAGCAGCCAAGATTCCGGCTACGCGAACACCGGGGAGCTGTTTTTT. Translating gives CASSQDSGYANTGELFF.

This chain joins TRBV29-1 and TRBJ2-7, with 14 bases matching TRBD2. This CDR3 has 17 amino acids. Germline V lookup: CDR1 SQVTM, CDR2 ANQGSEA. Trimming cost V 6 bases and J 3 bases; bases outside gene matches: 13. In DNA form, the CDR3 reads TGCAGCGTCTCCTACCCCGGGACTAGCGGGGGACTCTACGAGCAGTACTTC. Protein sequence: CSVSYPGTSGGLYEQYF.

This clonotype was recorded at least ten times. The V gene is TRBV18, the J gene TRBJ1-1; TRBD1 might be the D (6 bases). The CDR3 consists of 14 residues. Trimming shortened V by 2 bases and J by 8 bases, and 15 bases separated the two germline ends. The germline CDR1 and CDR2 sequences are KGHSH and LQKENI. The CDR3 bases are TGTGCCAGCTCACCAGAACAGGGCTTGGGAGAAGCTTTCTTT. Translation: CASSPEQGLGEAFF.

This clonotype showed up many times. The chain links TRBV7-9 to TRBJ1-2; 8 nucleotides line up with TRBD1. This CDR3 is built from 11 residues. Germline loops: CDR1 SEHNR, CDR2 FQNEAQ (reference sequence). The V segment lost 6 bases and the J segment 8 bases; nucleotides outside the gene matches: 2. Here the CDR3 reads CASSRQGGYTF. In DNA, the CDR3 is TGTGCCAGCAGTCGACAGGGGGGCTACACCTTC.

At least ten counts were recorded for this clonotype. This chain links TRBV20-1 with TRBJ2-7; unclear D gene. There are 14 residues in the CDR3. Germline V gene sequence: CDR1 DFQATT, CDR2 SNEGSKA (reference sequence). Deletions cut 4 bases from V and 0 bases from J, with 13 bases between. Written as DNA, the CDR3 is TGCAGTGCTAATGATCCGACTCCCTCCTACGAGCAGTACTTC. Translating it yields CSANDPTPSYEQYF.

This clonotype has ten or more counts. The rearrangement uses TRBV29-1 and TRBJ1-6; TRBD1 agrees at 7 bases. The V gene's germline CDR1 is SQVTM and CDR2 ANQGSEA. V gave up 4 bases and J gave up 6 bases; unmatched junction bases: 3. The CDR3 has 13 amino acids. This CDR3 is CSVGGTVNSPLHF. CDR3 DNA sequence: TGCAGCGTTGGGGGGACAGTTAATTCACCCCTCCACTTT.

This clonotype has more than one count but fewer than ten. The conserved final phenylalanine or tryptophan is absent from the CDR3, which likely points to a read error. J is TRBJ1-1 and V is TRBV5-1, with a weak D call TRBD1 (5 bases). V was clipped by 0 bases and J by 6 bases, with 24 bases between them. The CDR3 contains 18 residues. Germline assignment: CDR1 SGHRS and CDR2 YFSETQ. The CDR3 bases are TGCGCCAGCAGCTTGGGTTCTTGGCAGGGTCAAGGAGCGGCTGAAGCTTTCCTT. Translating it yields CASSLGSWQGQGAAEAFL.

This clonotype has ten or more counts. The chain links TRBV6-2 or TRBV6-3 to TRBJ2-7; 9 bases line up with TRBD2. V was pared by 6 bases and J by 4 bases, with 7 bases of the junction left unmatched. This CDR3 has 14 amino acids. CDR1 is MNHEY, CDR2 SVGEGT, per germline. The CDR3 reads CASSPQAGGYEQYF. The CDR3 DNA follows: TGTGCCAGCAGCCCCCAAGCGGGAGGTTACGAGCAGTACTTC.

The chain is built from TRBV29-1 and TRBJ2-3; 8 bases map to TRBD1. CDR1 and CDR2 (germline): SQVTM, ANQGSEA. Unmatched junction bases numbered 4, after V lost 0 bases and J lost 5 bases. This CDR3 has 14 residues. CDR3 in DNA: TGCAGCGTTGAAGAGCAGGGGGCGAGAGATACGCAGTATTTT. It codes for CSVEEQGARDTQYF.

This clonotype showed up many times. The gene calls are TRBV30 and TRBJ2-5, with D possibly TRBD1 on 5 matching bases. Germline loops: CDR1 GTSNPN, CDR2 SVGIG (reference sequence). The CDR3 runs 14 residues. Trimming shortened V by 0 bases and J by 2 bases, and 10 bases separated the two germline ends. This CDR3 reads CAWSVAGWQETQYF. DNA of the CDR3: TGTGCCTGGAGTGTAGCAGGGTGGCAAGAGACCCAGTACTTC.

The sample holds many counts of this clonotype. The genes are TRBV12-3 or TRBV12-4 and TRBJ2-5, with D perhaps TRBD1 (6 bases). CDR3 size: 13 residues. V lost 6 bases and J 2 bases, leaving 10 bases between the germline ends. CDR3 region: CASSSDRQETQYF. The CDR3 bases are TGTGCCAGCAGCTCGGACAGACAAGAGACCCAGTACTTC.

Points on this clonotype: A much more abundant neighbour one base away suggests this may be a read error. This sequence joins TRBV3-1 and TRBJ1-2; 11 bases align to TRBD1. The CDR3 length is 15 residues. CDR1 is LGHDT and CDR2 is YNNKEL in the germline V gene (reference sequence). Germline trimming cut 6 bases from V and 8 bases from J; bases unmatched to any gene: 11. The CDR3, as DNA: TGTGCCAGCAGTCCCGGACAGGGGGCGCCGGGAGGCTACACCTTC. Protein: CASSPGQGAPGGYTF.

This chain joins TRBV12-3 or TRBV12-4 and TRBJ1-1; 9 nucleotides agree with TRBD1. V shed 6 bases, J shed 1 base, and the junction held 12 bases outside the gene matches. The CDR3 loop spans 17 amino acids. For the CDR3, the DNA is TGTGCCAGCAGATGGACCGGGACAGGGATGGGGAACACTGAAGCTTTCTTT. Protein sequence: CASRWTGTGMGNTEAFF.

This clonotype was counted many times. The chain is built from TRBV12-3 or TRBV12-4 and TRBJ2-5; D perhaps matches TRBD1 (6 bases). The CDR3 covers 14 residues. V was shortened by 4 bases and J by 2 bases, with 11 bases between the two germline ends. The chain's CDR3 is CASSWGQPQETQYF. As DNA, the CDR3 is TGTGCCAGCAGTTGGGGGCAGCCTCAAGAGACCCAGTACTTC.

This clonotype was recorded at least ten times. This sequence joins TRBV27 and TRBJ2-3; weak D call: TRBD2 (6 bases). The CDR3 loop spans 15 amino acids. Germline V gene data show CDR1 as MNHEY and CDR2 as SMNVEV (reference sequence). V lost 7 bases and J lost 2, with 16 bases in between. The DNA for the CDR3 is TGTGCCAGCAAGTCCGGGGGTTTATTCACAGATACGCAGTATTTT. Translation: CASKSGGLFTDTQYF.

This clonotype was seen repeatedly, ten times or more. The genes are TRBV11-2 and TRBJ2-1, with 11 bases aligning to TRBD2. The trim removed 5 bases at V and 7 bases at J, leaving 10 bases unmatched. The length of the CDR3 is 16 residues. Per the germline V gene, CDR1 is SGHAT and CDR2 is FQNNGV. The CDR3, as DNA: TGTGCCAGCAGCGTTACTAGCGGGAGCCTACCGAATGAGCAGTTCTTC. It encodes CASSVTSGSLPNEQFF. The full variable domain, rest sourced from reference TRBV11-2 and TRBJ2-1, is EAGVAQSPRYKIIEKRQSVAFWCNPISGHATLYWYQQILGQGPKLLIQFQNNGVVDDSQLPKDRFSAERLKGVDSTLKIQPAKLEDSAVYLCASSVTSGSLPNEQFFGPGTRLTVL.

The genes are TRBV7-2 and TRBJ1-5; D ambiguous. CDR3 length: 14 residues. V dropped 1 base and J dropped 0 bases, with 4 bases sitting between them. Germline assignment: CDR1 SGHTA and CDR2 FQGNSA. The CDR3 here is CASSLGHSNQPQHF. In nucleotides, the CDR3 is TGTGCCAGCAGCTTAGGGCATAGCAATCAGCCCCAGCATTTT. The full variable domain, its missing parts supplied by reference TRBV7-2 and TRBJ1-5, is GAGVSQSPSNKVTEKGKDVELRCDPISGHTALYWYRQSLGQGLEFLIYFQGNSAPDKSGLPSDRFSAERTGGSVSTLTIQRTQQEDSAVYLCASSLGHSNQPQHFGDGTRLSIL.

Many counts were recorded for this clonotype. The chain recombines TRBV5-1 with TRBJ1-1; D is ambiguous. The V gene lost 4 bases and the J gene lost 3 bases, with 16 bases spanning the gap. CDR1 is SGHRS, CDR2 YFSETQ, per germline. The CDR3 totals 15 residues. For the CDR3, the DNA is TGCGCCAGCAGCCTGGGCACGACGAGTTACACTGAAGCTTTCTTT. Translating gives CASSLGTTSYTEAFF.

The chain carries TRBV28 and TRBJ1-2; no firm D call. CDR1 MDHEN and CDR2 SYDVKM come from the germline V gene. The CDR3 is 12 residues long. Trimming removed 5 bases from V and 4 bases from J, with 8 bases in between. This CDR3 reads CASSKTGYGYTF. CDR3 coding DNA: TGTGCCAGCAGTAAGACGGGCTATGGCTACACCTTC.

This clonotype was detected ten times or more. The chain is built from TRBV7-3 and TRBJ2-1; the match to TRBD2 covers 10 bases. The ends lost 5 bases at V and 0 bases at J; junction bases unmatched: 13. CDR3 length: 19 amino acids. Germline V gives CDR1 SGHTA, CDR2 FQGTGA. The CDR3 reads CASSLENHSGGSSYNEQFF. The CDR3 DNA sequence: TGTGCCAGCAGCCTAGAAAACCATAGCGGGGGGAGCTCCTACAATGAGCAGTTCTTC. The variable domain in full, with the rest retrieved from reference TRBV7-3 and TRBJ2-1, is GAGVSQTPSNKVTEKGKYVELRCDPISGHTALYWYRQSLGQGPEFLIYFQGTGAADDSGLPNDRFFAVRPEGSVSTLKIQRTERGDSAVYLCASSLENHSGGSSYNEQFFGPGTRLTVL.

This clonotype showed up just once. The V call is TRBV3-2, the J call TRBJ2-1; the D call of TRBD1 is as the table states it, not checked on the DNA. TRBV3-2 is an annotated pseudogene. The length of the CDR3 is 21 residues. The chain's CDR3 is CASSQIASGSDGREFYNEQFF. DNA of the CDR3: TGTGCCAGCAGCCAAATTGCCTCGGGGAGTGATGGGCGGGAGTTCTACAATGAGCAGTTCTTC.

In this sample, this clonotype turned up many times. This CDR3 is CSARSGPLQETQYF. CDR3 DNA sequence: TGCAGTGCTAGAAGCGGGCCGTTACAAGAGACCCAGTACTTC. The rearrangement joins TRBV20-1 to TRBJ2-5; D is possibly TRBD2 (6 bases). This CDR3 comprises 14 residues. Trimming removed 2 bases from V and 2 bases from J, with 12 bases in between. Germline V gene lookup returns CDR1 DFQATT and CDR2 SNEGSKA (reference sequence).

This clonotype was recorded many times. This chain connects TRBV7-8 to TRBJ2-3; D is unclear. V gave up 2 bases and J gave up 14 bases, with 17 bases separating them. The CDR3 runs 13 residues. The germline CDR1 and CDR2 sequences are SGHVS and FQNEAQ. CDR3 region: CASSLKSARSGYF. The CDR3 DNA reads as TGTGCCAGCAGCTTAAAGAGTGCTCGGAGTGGGTATTTT.

This clonotype was observed at least ten times. The rearrangement links TRBV2 to TRBJ2-1; 9 nucleotides agree with TRBD2. The V and J ends lost 5 bases and 8 bases, in that order; junction bases with no gene match: 4. Germline V gene lookup returns CDR1 SNHLY and CDR2 FYNNEI. The CDR3 runs 13 residues. The CDR3 region is CASSLREGYEQFF. The CDR3, as DNA: TGTGCCAGCAGTTTGCGGGAGGGTTATGAGCAGTTCTTC.